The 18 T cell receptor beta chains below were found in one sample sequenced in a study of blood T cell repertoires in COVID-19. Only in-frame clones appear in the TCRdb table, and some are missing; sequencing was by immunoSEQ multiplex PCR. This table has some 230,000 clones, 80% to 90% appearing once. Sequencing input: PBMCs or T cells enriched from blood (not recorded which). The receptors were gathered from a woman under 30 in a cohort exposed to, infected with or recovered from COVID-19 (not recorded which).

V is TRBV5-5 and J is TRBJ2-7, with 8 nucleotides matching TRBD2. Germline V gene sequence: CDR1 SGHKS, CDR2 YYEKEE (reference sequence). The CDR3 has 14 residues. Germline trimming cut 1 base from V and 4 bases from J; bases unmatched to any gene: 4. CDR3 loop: CASSLSAGGYEQYF. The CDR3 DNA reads TGTGCCAGCAGCTTGTCTGCGGGAGGATACGAGCAGTACTTC.

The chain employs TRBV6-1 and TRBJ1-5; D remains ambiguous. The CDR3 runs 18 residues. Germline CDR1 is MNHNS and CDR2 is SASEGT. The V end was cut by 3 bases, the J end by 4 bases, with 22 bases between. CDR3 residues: CASSDSIGTPSGNQPQHF. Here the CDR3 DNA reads TGTGCCAGCAGTGATTCCATAGGTACACCCTCGGGTAATCAGCCCCAGCATTTT.

CDR3 nucleotide sequence: TGTGCCAGCAGTTGGGGCAGGGCGTTAGCTTTCTTT. It is translated as CASSWGRALAFF. The chain couples TRBV28 to TRBJ1-1; weak D call: TRBD1 (5 bases). The V gene lost 4 bases and the J gene lost 10 bases, with 13 bases spanning the gap. The germline gives CDR1 MDHEN, CDR2 SYDVKM. The CDR3 runs 12 residues.

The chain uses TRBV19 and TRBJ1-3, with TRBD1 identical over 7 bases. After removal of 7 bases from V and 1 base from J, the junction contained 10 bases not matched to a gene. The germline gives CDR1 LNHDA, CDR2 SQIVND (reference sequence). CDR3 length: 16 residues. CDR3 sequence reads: CASNAPGGGSGNTIYF. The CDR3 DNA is TGTGCCAGTAATGCGCCAGGGGGTGGATCTGGAAACACCATATATTTT.

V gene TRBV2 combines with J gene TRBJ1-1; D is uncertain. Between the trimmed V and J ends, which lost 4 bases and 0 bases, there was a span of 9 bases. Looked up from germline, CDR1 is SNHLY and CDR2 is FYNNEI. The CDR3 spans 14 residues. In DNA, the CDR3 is TGTGCCAGCAGTGCAGGCAGTATGAACACTGAAGCTTTCTTT. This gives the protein CASSAGSMNTEAFF.

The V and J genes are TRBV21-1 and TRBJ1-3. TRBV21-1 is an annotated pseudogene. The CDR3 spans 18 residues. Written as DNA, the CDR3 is TGTGCCAGCAGCATCAATTTAGAGGTAACGGTCTCTGGAAACACCATATATTTT. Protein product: CASSINLEVTVSGNTIYF.

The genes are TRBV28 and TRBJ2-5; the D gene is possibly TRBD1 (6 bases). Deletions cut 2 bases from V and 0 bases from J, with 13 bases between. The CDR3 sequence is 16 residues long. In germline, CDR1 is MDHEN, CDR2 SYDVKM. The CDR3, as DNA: TGTGCCAGCAGTTTAGTATCTGGGGACAACCAAGAGACCCAGTACTTC. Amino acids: CASSLVSGDNQETQYF.

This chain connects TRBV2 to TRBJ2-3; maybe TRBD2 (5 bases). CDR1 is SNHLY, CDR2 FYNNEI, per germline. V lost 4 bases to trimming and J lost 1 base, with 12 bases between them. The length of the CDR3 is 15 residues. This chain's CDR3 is CASSVESGRTDTQYF. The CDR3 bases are TGTGCCAGCAGTGTAGAGAGCGGACGCACAGATACGCAGTATTTT. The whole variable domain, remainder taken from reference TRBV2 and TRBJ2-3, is EPEVTQTPSHQVTQMGQEVILRCVPISNHLYFYWYRQILGQKVEFLVSFYNNEISEKSEIFDDQFSVERPDGSNFTLKIRSTKLEDSAMYFCASSVESGRTDTQYFGPGTRLTVL.

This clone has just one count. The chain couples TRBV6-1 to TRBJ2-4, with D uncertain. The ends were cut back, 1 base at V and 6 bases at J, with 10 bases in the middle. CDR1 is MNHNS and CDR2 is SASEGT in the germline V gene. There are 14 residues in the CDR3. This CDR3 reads CASSEVAALNIQYF. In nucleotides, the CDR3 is TGTGCCAGCAGTGAAGTCGCGGCTCTAAACATTCAGTACTTC.

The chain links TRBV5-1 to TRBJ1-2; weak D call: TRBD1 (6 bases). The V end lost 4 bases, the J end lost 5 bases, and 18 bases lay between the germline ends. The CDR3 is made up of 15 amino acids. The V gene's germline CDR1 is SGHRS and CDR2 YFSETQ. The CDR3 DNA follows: TGCGCCAGCAGCCTACAGGGTGTCCTGCGATATGGCTACACCTTC. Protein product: CASSLQGVLRYGYTF.

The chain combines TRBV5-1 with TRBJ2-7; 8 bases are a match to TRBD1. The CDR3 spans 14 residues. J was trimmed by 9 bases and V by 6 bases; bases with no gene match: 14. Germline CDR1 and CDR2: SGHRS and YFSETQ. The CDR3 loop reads CASTGQEGSLSQYF. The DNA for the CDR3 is TGCGCCAGCACGGGACAGGAAGGCAGCCTATCGCAGTACTTC.

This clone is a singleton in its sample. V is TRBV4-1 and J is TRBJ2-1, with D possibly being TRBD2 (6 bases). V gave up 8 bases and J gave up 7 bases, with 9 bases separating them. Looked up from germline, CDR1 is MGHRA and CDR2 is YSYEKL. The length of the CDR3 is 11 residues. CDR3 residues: CASSTRNEQFF. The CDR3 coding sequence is TGCGCCAGCTCGACTAGAAATGAGCAGTTCTTC.

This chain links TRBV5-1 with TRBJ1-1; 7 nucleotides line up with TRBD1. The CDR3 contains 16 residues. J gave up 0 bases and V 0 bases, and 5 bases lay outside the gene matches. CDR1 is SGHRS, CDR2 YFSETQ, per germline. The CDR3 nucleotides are TGCGCCAGCAGCTTGGAGGGACAGCGTTTGAACACTGAAGCTTTCTTT. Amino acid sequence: CASSLEGQRLNTEAFF.

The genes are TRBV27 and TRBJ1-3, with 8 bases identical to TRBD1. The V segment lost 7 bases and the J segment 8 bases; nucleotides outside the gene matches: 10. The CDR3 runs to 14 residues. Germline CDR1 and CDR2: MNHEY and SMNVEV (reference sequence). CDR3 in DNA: TGTGCCAGCAAGGGGGCAGGGGGCGGGGACACCATATATTTT. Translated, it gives CASKGAGGGDTIYF.

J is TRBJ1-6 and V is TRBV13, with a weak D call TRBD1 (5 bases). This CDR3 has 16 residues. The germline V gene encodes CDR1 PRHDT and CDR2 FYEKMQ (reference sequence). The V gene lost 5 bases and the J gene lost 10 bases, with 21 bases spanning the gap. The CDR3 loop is CASSTRPLGDGSPLHF. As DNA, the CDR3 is TGTGCCAGCAGCACCCGTCCTTTAGGGGATGGCTCACCCCTCCACTTT. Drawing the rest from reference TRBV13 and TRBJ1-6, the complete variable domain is AAGVIQSPRHLIKEKRETATLKCYPIPRHDTVYWYQQGPGQDPQFLISFYEKMQSDKGSIPDRFSAQQFSDYHSELNMSSLELGDSALYFCASSTRPLGDGSPLHFGNGTRLTVT.

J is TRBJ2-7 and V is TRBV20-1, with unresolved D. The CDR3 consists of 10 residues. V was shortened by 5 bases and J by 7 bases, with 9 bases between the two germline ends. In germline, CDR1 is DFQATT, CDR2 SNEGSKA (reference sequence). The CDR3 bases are TGCAGTGCTTACCTCGAGGAGCAGTACTTC. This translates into CSAYLEEQYF.

DNA of the CDR3: TGTGCCAGCAGCGGACCTTTAGGAGCGGGAGGAAGAGGCGATACGCAGTATTTT. Residues: CASSGPLGAGGRGDTQYF. The rearrangement uses TRBV9 and TRBJ2-3; 9 nucleotides align to TRBD2. The CDR3 consists of 18 residues. The germline V gene encodes CDR1 SGDLS and CDR2 YYNGEE. V shed 3 bases and J 6 bases; nucleotides not matched to a gene: 17.

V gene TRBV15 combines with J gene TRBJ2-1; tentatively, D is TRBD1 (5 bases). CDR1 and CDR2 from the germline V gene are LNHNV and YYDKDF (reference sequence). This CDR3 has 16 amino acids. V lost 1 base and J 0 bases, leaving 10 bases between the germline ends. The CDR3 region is CATSRGRQSSYNEQFF. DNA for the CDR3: TGTGCCACCAGCAGAGGCCGACAGAGCTCCTACAATGAGCAGTTCTTC. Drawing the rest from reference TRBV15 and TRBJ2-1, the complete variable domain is DAMVIQNPRYQVTQFGKPVTLSCSQTLNHNVMYWYQQKSSQAPKLLFHYYDKDFNNEADTPDNFQSRRPNTSFCFLDIRSPGLGDTAMYLCATSRGRQSSYNEQFFGPGTRLTVL.